This T cell receptor beta chain was retrieved from a study of blood T cell repertoires in COVID-19. Participants reported their clinical history, and cohort assignment relied on those reports. Profiling relied on immunoSEQ multiplex PCR, and the TCRdb table lists in-frame clones only, not all of them. The table records some 200,000 clones, roughly 90% of them present only once. Germline loops: CDR1 SGHTS, CDR2 YDEGEE. The CDR3 extends over 16 amino acids. V lost 4 bases and J lost 0, with 13 bases in between. The clonotype comes from a man aged 18-30 years with acute COVID-19. Sequencing was performed on PBMCs or T cells enriched from blood (not recorded which). The chain recombines TRBV5-8 with TRBJ1-4; no clear D gene. This CDR3 reads CASSPRTTATNEKLFF. CDR3 nucleotides: TGTGCCAGCAGCCCGAGGACTACTGCAACTAATGAAAAACTGTTTTTT.